The 15 T cell receptor beta chains reported below all come from one sample, sequenced in a study of blood T cell repertoires in COVID-19. Assay used: immunoSEQ multiplex PCR; TCRdb lists only in-frame clones, some missing. The table lists roughly 240,000 clones, around 90% of them singletons. Sequenced material: PBMCs or T cells enriched from blood (not recorded which). The receptors originated from a man in his forties or fifties who had been exposed to COVID-19.

This chain links TRBV7-6 with TRBJ1-2; D call uncertain. Germline lookup yields CDR1 SGHVS and CDR2 FNYEAQ. The V and J ends lost 1 base and 2 bases respectively, with 5 bases between them. The CDR3 contains 13 residues. The CDR3 is CASSLVQNYGYTF. The DNA for the CDR3 is TGTGCCAGCAGCTTAGTACAGAACTATGGCTACACCTTC.

The chain joins TRBV5-1 to TRBJ2-1; 7 positions agree with TRBD1. The CDR3 has 14 amino acids. The J segment lost 4 bases and the V segment lost 6 bases, leaving 7 bases of the junction unmatched. Germline V gives CDR1 SGHRS, CDR2 YFSETQ. CDR3 in DNA: TGCGCCAGCAACCCTGGGGGACAGTACAATGAGCAGTTCTTC. As protein: CASNPGGQYNEQFF.

The chain combines TRBV7-6 with TRBJ1-3; TRBD1 matches 8 bases. Germline V lookup: CDR1 SGHVS, CDR2 FNYEAQ. V was pared by 5 bases and J by 11 bases, with 8 bases of the junction left unmatched. The CDR3 consists of 13 residues. The chain's CDR3 is CASSPRDRRAIYF. Written as DNA, the CDR3 is TGTGCCAGCAGCCCCAGGGACAGGCGGGCCATATATTTT.

The chain has TRBV2 and TRBJ1-1; a weak D match, TRBD1 (5 bases). The V end was cut by 0 bases, the J end by 9 bases, with 11 bases between. Germline lookup yields CDR1 SNHLY and CDR2 FYNNEI. This CDR3 is 13 amino acids long. The CDR3 nucleotides are TGTGCCAGCAGTGAAGCGCTGGGGGGGAAAGCTTTCTTT. Encoded protein: CASSEALGGKAFF.

This clone has only one observation. J is TRBJ1-1 and V is TRBV5-8; D unclear. Germline V gene data show CDR1 as SGHTS and CDR2 as YDEGEE. The CDR3 spans 14 residues. V was trimmed by 0 bases and J by 1 base, leaving 7 bases between them. CDR3 in amino acids: CASSLAHGNTEAFF. The CDR3, as DNA: TGTGCCAGCAGCTTGGCCCACGGGAACACTGAAGCTTTCTTT.

V is TRBV6-2 or TRBV6-3 and J is TRBJ1-2; TRBD1 aligns across 8 bases. The CDR3 covers 17 residues. The germline V gene has CDR1 MNHEY and CDR2 SVGEGT. The V gene end was trimmed by 7 bases and the J gene end by 3 bases; junction bases not matched to a gene: 16. CDR3 in amino acids: CASNPGWIETGDYGYTF. DNA of the CDR3: TGTGCCAGCAACCCAGGATGGATTGAGACAGGGGACTATGGCTACACCTTC.

This rearrangement joins TRBV4-2 to TRBJ2-2; 7 bases are a match to TRBD2. The J segment lost 4 bases and the V segment lost 7 bases, leaving 6 bases of the junction unmatched. The CDR3 extends over 14 amino acids. CDR1 is LGHNA and CDR2 is YNFKEQ in the germline V gene. The CDR3 DNA reads as TGTGCCAGCACCCGGGAGGCCTCCACCGGGGAGCTGTTTTTT. Residues: CASTREASTGELFF.

The J gene is TRBJ2-6, the V gene TRBV9, with TRBD1 matching 11 bases. V shed 3 bases, J shed 0 bases, and the junction held 8 bases outside the gene matches. The CDR3 contains 19 residues. Looked up from germline, CDR1 is SGDLS and CDR2 is YYNGEE. CDR3 coding DNA: TGTGCCAGCAGCGCCCCCGGGACAGGGGGAATCTCTGGGGCCAACGTCCTGACTTTC. It yields the protein CASSAPGTGGISGANVLTF.

As for this clone: This sample also contains other DNA sequences that code for the same CDR3. The rearrangement joins TRBV12-3 or TRBV12-4 to TRBJ2-1; the D gene is possibly TRBD2 (6 bases). Between the trimmed V and J ends, which lost 6 bases and 3 bases, there was a span of 9 bases. The CDR3 has 13 residues. CDR3: CASSPGLYNEQFF. In nucleotides, the CDR3 is TGTGCCAGCAGCCCGGGACTCTACAATGAGCAGTTCTTC.

V and J are TRBV4-2 and TRBJ1-1, with 9 bases fitting TRBD1. This CDR3 region has 14 residues. Unmatched junction bases numbered 3, after V lost 3 bases and J lost 4 bases. Germline lookup yields CDR1 LGHNA and CDR2 YNFKEQ. The DNA for the CDR3 is TGTGCCAGCAGCCATGGGACAGGGTCCACTGAAGCTTTCTTT. It yields the protein CASSHGTGSTEAFF.

The V and J genes are TRBV30 and TRBJ2-1, with a tentative D call TRBD2 (6 bases). The CDR3 consists of 15 residues. CDR1 is GTSNPN, CDR2 SVGIG, per germline (reference sequence). Trimming left V 2 bases short and J 3 bases short, with 14 bases between. Here the CDR3 reads CAWSPGVLNYNEQFF. The CDR3 DNA reads TGTGCCTGGAGTCCGGGAGTCCTAAACTACAATGAGCAGTTCTTC. The full variable domain, with the rest looked up from reference TRBV30 and TRBJ2-1, is SQTIHQWPATLVQPVGSPLSLECTVEGTSNPNLYWYRQAAGRGLQLLFYSVGIGQISSEVPQNLSASRPQDRQFILSSKKLLLSDSGFYLCAWSPGVLNYNEQFFGPGTRLTVL.

The V and J genes are TRBV18 and TRBJ2-6; tentatively, D is TRBD1 (6 bases). Trimming took off 4 bases at V and 2 bases at J, with 9 bases between the two ends. The CDR3 has 15 amino acids. CDR1 is KGHSH, CDR2 LQKENI, per germline. CDR3 in DNA: TGTGCCAGCTCACAACAGGGAACTGGGGCCAACGTCCTGACTTTC. Its protein product is CASSQQGTGANVLTF.

The gene calls are TRBV27 and TRBJ1-1; D possibly corresponds to TRBD1 (5 bases). The V end lost 2 bases, the J end lost 4 bases, and 11 bases lay between the germline ends. Per the germline V gene, CDR1 is MNHEY and CDR2 is SMNVEV (reference sequence). The CDR3 has 14 residues. CDR3 sequence: CASSLQGSSTEAFF. Here the CDR3 DNA reads TGTGCCAGCAGTTTACAGGGCTCGAGCACTGAAGCTTTCTTT.

The rearrangement uses TRBV9 and TRBJ2-7, with TRBD2 matching 9 bases. CDR3 length: 22 residues. Trimming removed 1 base from V and 0 bases from J; junction bases left unmatched: 23. Per the germline V gene, CDR1 is SGDLS and CDR2 is YYNGEE. In nucleotides, the CDR3 is TGTGCCAGCAGCGTAAGAACGACTAGCGGAGAACCAACAGGCCCGAGCTCCTACGAGCAGTACGTC. The encoded protein is CASSVRTTSGEPTGPSSYEQYV.

This rearrangement joins TRBV10-1 to TRBJ2-3; D unresolved. This CDR3 is built from 13 residues. Germline CDR1 WNHNN, CDR2 SYGVQD (reference sequence). Trimming took off 2 bases at V and 8 bases at J, with 11 bases between the two ends. Here the CDR3 reads CASSELTSSTQYF. CDR3 DNA: TGCGCCAGCAGTGAGCTAACCTCCTCTACGCAGTATTTT.